The sequence of this TCR beta chain was determined in a study of blood T cells in healthy people across ages. Together with a sample-barcoded 5' primer, a J-beta primer mix was included in a second PCR lasting 7 to 11 cycles. TCRdb reprocessed the 5' RACE reads via MiXCR and lists one record per CDR3 protein. This table has 450,000 to 700,000 distinct CDR3 sequences, 27% appearing once. This clonotype has just a few counts. With V trimmed by 6 bases and J by 4 bases, 14 bases remained unmatched. The CDR3 is 15 residues long. The germline gives CDR1 DFQATT, CDR2 SNEGSKA (reference sequence). The rearrangement joins TRBV20-1 to TRBJ2-5; 7 bases agree with TRBD1. Sequenced input: blood. The sequence came from a woman in her seventies in good health. CDR3 in amino acids: CSAQGTAGIRETQYF. Written as DNA, the CDR3 is TGCAGTGCACAGGGGACGGCGGGCATCAGAGAGACCCAGTACTTC.